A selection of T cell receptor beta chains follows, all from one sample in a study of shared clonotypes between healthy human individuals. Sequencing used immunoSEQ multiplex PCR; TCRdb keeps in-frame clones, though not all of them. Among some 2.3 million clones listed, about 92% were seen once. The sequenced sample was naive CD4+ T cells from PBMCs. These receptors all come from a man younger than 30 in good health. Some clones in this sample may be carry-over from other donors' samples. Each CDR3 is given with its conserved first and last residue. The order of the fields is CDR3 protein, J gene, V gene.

CDR3: CASSLTVGVGYTF
J: TRBJ1-2
V: TRBV7-3

CDR3: CATSRVGVGGQPQHF
J: TRBJ1-5
V: TRBV15

CDR3: CASRPGTSGIHEQYF
J: TRBJ2-7
V: TRBV28

CDR3: CASSFLSDGYTF
J: TRBJ1-2
V: TRBV19

CDR3: CASSVDSRAKNIQYF
J: TRBJ2-4
V: TRBV9

CDR3: CASGDRERSTDTQYF
J: TRBJ2-3
V: TRBV2

CDR3: CAWSILARGSEKLFF
J: TRBJ1-4
V: TRBV30

CDR3: CASTEQGANGYTF
J: TRBJ1-2
V: TRBV2

CDR3: CASSPTTSGRAGETQYF
J: TRBJ2-5
V: TRBV18

CDR3: CASSQPGRIVSNQPQHF
J: TRBJ1-5
V: TRBV14

CDR3: CASSSTGQGYYEQYF
J: TRBJ2-7
V: TRBV28

CDR3: CASSSMTGSSYNEQFF
J: TRBJ2-1
V: TRBV5-1

CDR3: CASSWTGDEQYF
J: TRBJ2-7
V: TRBV11-2

CDR3: CASSVSGRSDGYTF
J: TRBJ1-2
V: TRBV9

CDR3: CASTFGPYNEQFF
J: TRBJ2-1
V: TRBV6-1

CDR3: CASSQDEGSKNIQYF
J: TRBJ2-4
V: TRBV4-1

CDR3: CASRDRTGALSYNEQFF
J: TRBJ2-1
V: TRBV28

CDR3: CASSSTGVIGYGYTF
J: TRBJ1-2
V: TRBV28

CDR3: CASSLRAGTATNEKLFF
J: TRBJ1-4
V: TRBV5-1

CDR3: CANDPVWGQGEKLFF
J: TRBJ1-4
V: TRBV5-8